This TCR beta chain was sequenced during a study of PD-1 blockade in mismatch repair-deficient tumors. Study-level information: Patients had 12 to 13 mismatch repair-deficient cancer types and were previously treated and progressing. Study-level results: After pembrolizumab, tumor-resident clones rose rapidly, then generally contracted before radiologic responses.

All patients were mismatch repair deficient, assessed by either PCR or immunohistochemistry. TCRs were sequenced from a few patients responding to pembrolizumab. Clones were read by immunoSEQ multiplex PCR, and TCRdb kept only the in-frame ones, dropping some. The repertoire has 100,000 to 150,000 clones, approximately 86% of them found once; the top ten carry approximately 13%. The CDR3 loop spans 15 amino acids. The V gene end was trimmed by 4 bases and the J gene end by 4 bases; junction bases not matched to a gene: 6. Germline-derived CDR1 and CDR2 are WSHSY and SAAADI. For this clone: Its antigen is still unknown.

This rearrangement joins TRBV10-2 to TRBJ2-1, with 8 bases identical to TRBD2. The specimen comprised peripheral blood, sampled 44 weeks after starting pembrolizumab. This clonotype originated in an adult with mismatch repair-deficient cancer. CDR3 sequence: CASSVVAGTYNEQFF. CDR3 DNA sequence: TGCGCCAGCAGTGTAGTAGCGGGAACATACAATGAGCAGTTCTTC.